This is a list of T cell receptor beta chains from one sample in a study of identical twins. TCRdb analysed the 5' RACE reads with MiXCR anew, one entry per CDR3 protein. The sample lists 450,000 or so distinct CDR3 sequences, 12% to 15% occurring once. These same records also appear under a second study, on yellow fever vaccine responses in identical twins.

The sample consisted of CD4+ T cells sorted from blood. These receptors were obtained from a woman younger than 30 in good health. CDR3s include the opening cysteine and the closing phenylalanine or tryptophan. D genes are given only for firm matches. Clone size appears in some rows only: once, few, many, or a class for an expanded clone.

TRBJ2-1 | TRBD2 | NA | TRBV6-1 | CASTTVAGRNEQFF | TGTGCCAGCACAACCGTAGCGGGCCGCAATGAGCAGTTCTTC
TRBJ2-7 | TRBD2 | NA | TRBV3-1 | CASSQSSGRPYEQYF | TGTGCCAGCAGCCAGTCTAGCGGGAGGCCCTACGAGCAGTACTTC
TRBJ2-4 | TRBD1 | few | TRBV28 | CASSPTGGHHIQYF | TGTGCCAGCAGTCCTACAGGGGGCCACCACATTCAGTACTTC
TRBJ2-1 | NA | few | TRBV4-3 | CASSPNPEAEPYNEQFF | TGCGCCAGCAGCCCTAACCCCGAAGCGGAGCCCTACAATGAGCAGTTCTTC
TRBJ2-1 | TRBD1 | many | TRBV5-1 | CASSPGTGGNEQFF | TGTGCCAGCAGCCCGGGGACAGGGGGCAATGAGCAGTTCTTC
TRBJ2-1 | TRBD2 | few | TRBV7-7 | CASSLLAGGPGEQFF | TGTGCTAGCAGCTTACTAGCGGGGGGACCGGGGGAGCAGTTCTTC
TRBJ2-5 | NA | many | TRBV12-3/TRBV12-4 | CASRAGVTNKETQYF | TGTGCCAGCAGAGCAGGGGTGACTAACAAAGAGACCCAGTACTTC
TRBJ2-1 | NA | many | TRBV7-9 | CASSFRGNEQFF | TGTGCCAGCAGCTTCCGGGGCAATGAGCAGTTCTTC
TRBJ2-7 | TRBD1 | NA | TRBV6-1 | CASSGEQGAWEQYF | TGTGCCAGCAGTGGAGAACAGGGGGCGTGGGAGCAGTACTTC
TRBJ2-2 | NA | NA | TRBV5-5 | CASSLQVLNTGELFF | TGTGCCAGCAGCTTACAGGTTCTGAACACCGGGGAGCTGTTTTTT
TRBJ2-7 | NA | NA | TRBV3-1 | CASSQGHGGSYEQYF | TGTGCCAGCAGCCAAGGCCATGGGGGGTCCTACGAGCAGTACTTC
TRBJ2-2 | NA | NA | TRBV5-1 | CASSLEATTGELFF | TGCGCCAGCAGCTTGGAAGCAACCACCGGGGAGCTGTTTTTT
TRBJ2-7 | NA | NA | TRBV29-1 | CSVETRRTGAYEQYF | TGCAGCGTTGAAACCCGTAGGACGGGAGCTTACGAGCAGTACTTC
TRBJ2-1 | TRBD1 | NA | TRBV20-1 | CSAEGRTGKNYNEQFF | TGCAGTGCTGAGGGTCGGACAGGGAAGAATTACAATGAGCAGTTCTTC
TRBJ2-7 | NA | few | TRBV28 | CASSPSVGPGQYF | TGTGCCAGCAGTCCCAGCGTTGGGCCCGGGCAGTACTTC
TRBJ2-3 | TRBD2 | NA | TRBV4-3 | CASSQESLRGTSTDMQYF | TGCGCCAGCAGCCAAGAATCTCTCCGGGGGACTAGCACAGATATGCAGTATTTT
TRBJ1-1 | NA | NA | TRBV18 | CASSPSQGFSEAFF | TGTGCCAGCTCACCATCCCAGGGGTTCTCTGAAGCTTTCTTT
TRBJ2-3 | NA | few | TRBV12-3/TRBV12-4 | CASSYLADTQYF | TGTGCCAGCAGTTACCTGGCAGATACGCAGTATTTT
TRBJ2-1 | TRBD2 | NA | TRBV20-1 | CSARRSGGNNEQFF | TGCAGTGCTAGACGCAGCGGGGGGAACAATGAGCAGTTCTTC
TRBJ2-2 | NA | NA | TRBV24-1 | CATSSERGTGELFF | TGTGCCACCAGTTCTGAAAGGGGAACCGGGGAGCTGTTTTTT
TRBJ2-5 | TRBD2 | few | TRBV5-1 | CASSLARAGIGETQYF | TGCGCCAGCAGCTTGGCACGAGCGGGAATTGGGGAGACCCAGTACTTC
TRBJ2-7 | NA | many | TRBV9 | CASSVGVDLSYEQYF | TGTGCCAGCAGCGTAGGGGTGGACCTCTCCTACGAGCAGTACTTC
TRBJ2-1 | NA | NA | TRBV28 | CASPPGGNFYNEQFF | TGTGCCAGCCCCCCAGGGGGGAACTTTTACAATGAGCAGTTCTTC
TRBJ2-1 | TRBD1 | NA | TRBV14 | CASSQDYGTGHEQFF | TGTGCCAGCAGCCAAGATTACGGGACAGGGCATGAGCAGTTCTTC
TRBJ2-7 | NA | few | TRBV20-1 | CSARLIYEQYF | TGCAGTGCTCGTCTCATCTACGAGCAGTACTTC
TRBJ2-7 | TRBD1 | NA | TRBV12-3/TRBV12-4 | CASSLEGQGKVRWSQYF | TGTGCCAGCAGTTTAGAAGGACAGGGAAAAGTGCGGTGGAGCCAGTACTTC
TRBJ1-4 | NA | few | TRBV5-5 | CASSSLQGREEKLFF | TGTGCCAGCAGCTCGCTACAGGGCAGAGAAGAAAAACTGTTTTTT
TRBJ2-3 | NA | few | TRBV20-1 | CSASGDTDTQYF | TGCAGTGCTAGCGGAGACACAGATACGCAGTATTTT
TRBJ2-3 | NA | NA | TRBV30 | CAWSVLGGSTDTQYF | TGTGCCTGGAGTGTACTCGGGGGAAGCACAGATACGCAGTATTTT
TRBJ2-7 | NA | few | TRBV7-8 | CASSGRVGEVGEQYF | TGTGCCAGCAGCGGCCGGGTCGGGGAGGTGGGAGAGCAGTACTTC
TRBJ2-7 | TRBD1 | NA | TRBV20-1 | CSARTHTGGYYEQYF | TGCAGTGCTCGGACTCACACAGGGGGCTACTACGAGCAGTACTTC
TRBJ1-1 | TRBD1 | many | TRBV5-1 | CASNQGANTEAFF | TGCGCCAGCAATCAGGGGGCGAACACTGAAGCTTTCTTT
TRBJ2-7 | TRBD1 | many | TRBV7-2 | CASSIQPGQGKGEQYF | TGTGCCAGCAGCATACAACCGGGACAGGGGAAGGGCGAGCAGTACTTC
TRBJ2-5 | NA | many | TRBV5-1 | CASSLEVSKTQYF | TGCGCCAGCAGCTTGGAAGTCTCTAAGACCCAGTACTTC
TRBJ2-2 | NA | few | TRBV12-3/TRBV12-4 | CASSPRWGTGELFF | TGTGCCAGCAGTCCCCGGTGGGGGACCGGGGAGCTGTTTTTT
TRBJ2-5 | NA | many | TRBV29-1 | CSVRKAGVETQYF | TGCAGCGTCCGTAAGGCAGGGGTTGAGACCCAGTACTTC
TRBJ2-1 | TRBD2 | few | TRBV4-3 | CASSPNRGEYNEQFF | TGCGCCAGCAGCCCTAACCGGGGGGAATACAATGAGCAGTTCTTC
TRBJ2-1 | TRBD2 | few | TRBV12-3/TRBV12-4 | CASSSRRRGASYNEQFF | TGTGCCAGCAGTTCCCGGAGGCGGGGGGCGTCCTACAATGAGCAGTTCTTC
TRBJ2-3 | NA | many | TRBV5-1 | CASSPPYTDTQYF | TGCGCCAGCAGCCCACCGTACACAGATACGCAGTATTTT
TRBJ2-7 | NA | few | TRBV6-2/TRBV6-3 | CASSFTPTYEQYF | TGTGCCAGCAGTTTCACACCAACCTACGAGCAGTACTTC
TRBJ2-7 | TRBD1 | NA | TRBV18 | CASSETLRDRSYEQYF | TGTGCCAGCTCAGAGACACTCCGGGACAGATCCTACGAGCAGTACTTC
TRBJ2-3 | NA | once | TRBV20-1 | CSANRRGTDTQYF | TGCAGTGCTAATAGACGGGGCACAGATACGCAGTATTTT
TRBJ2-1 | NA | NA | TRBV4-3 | CASSQDLVGHEQFF | TGCGCCAGCAGCCAAGATCTGGTAGGACATGAGCAGTTCTTC
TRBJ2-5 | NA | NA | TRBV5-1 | CASSRASALQETQYF | TGCGCCAGCAGCCGGGCCTCTGCTCTCCAAGAGACCCAGTACTTC
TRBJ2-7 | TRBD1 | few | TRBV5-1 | CASRRDRGKDEQYF | TGCGCCAGCAGACGGGACAGGGGAAAGGACGAGCAGTACTTC
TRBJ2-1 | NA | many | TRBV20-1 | CSARSGVSYNEQFF | TGCAGTGCTAGATCGGGGGTCTCCTACAATGAGCAGTTCTTC
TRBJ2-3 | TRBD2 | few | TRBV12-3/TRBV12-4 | CASSNWEPSGVLGTQYF | TGTGCCAGCAGTAATTGGGAGCCTAGCGGGGTCCTGGGGACGCAGTATTTT
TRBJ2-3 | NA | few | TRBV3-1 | CASEGVSTDTQYF | TGTGCCAGCGAGGGAGTGAGCACAGATACGCAGTATTTT
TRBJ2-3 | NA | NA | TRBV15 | CATSPQTKGTDTQYF | TGTGCCACCAGCCCCCAGACCAAAGGCACAGATACGCAGTATTTT
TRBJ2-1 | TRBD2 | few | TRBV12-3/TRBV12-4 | CASSLISGGEQFF | TGTGCCAGCAGTTTGATTAGCGGGGGTGAGCAGTTCTTC
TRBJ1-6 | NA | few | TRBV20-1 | CSAIRRTVVSPLHF | TGCAGTGCTATTAGACGGACCGTTGTGTCACCCCTCCACTTT
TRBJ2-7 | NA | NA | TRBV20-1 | CSARRVTGRYYEQYF | TGCAGTGCTAGGAGGGTAACGGGAAGGTACTACGAGCAGTACTTC